This section outlines one T cell receptor beta chain sequence together with its context. Its antigen is unidentified. CDR1 and CDR2 from the germline V gene are MNHEY and SMNVEV (reference sequence). This CDR3 has 22 residues. J gave up 0 bases and V 1 base, and 15 bases lay outside the gene matches. The sample is drawn from a study of T cell responses to AZD1222 COVID-19 vaccine. Study findings and constraints: Recipients of two AZD1222 doses showed rising Spike-specific TCR breadth and depth. Clonal diversity may have been underestimated in mostly white British donors. The CD4 TCRs associated with vaccination extended across spike and predominated at 160-218 and 743-854. Unmutated variant regions are reportedly targeted by nearly half of spike-specific TCRs.

Repertoires were generated with immunoSEQ multiplex PCR, while TCRdb's copy carries only in-frame clones and drops some. The data show about 90,000 clones, with around nine tenths seen just once and around 5.2% held by the top ten. The TCR comes from an adult in good health. The J gene is TRBJ2-6, the V gene TRBV27; 10 bases map to TRBD1. This specimen consisted of peripheral blood, obtained on day 0 of MenACWY control vaccination. The CDR3 DNA reads TGTGCCAGCAGTTTATTCACCCCCGGGACAGGGGAGGGAGTCTCTGGGGCCAACGTCCTGACTTTC. This codes for CASSLFTPGTGEGVSGANVLTF.